Following are 13 T cell receptor beta chains from one sample sequenced in a study of blood T cell repertoires in COVID-19. Assay: immunoSEQ multiplex PCR; the TCRdb copy retains only in-frame clones and omits some. The data hold about 260,000 clones, with around 89% observed a single time. Sequenced: peripheral blood. These TCRs come from a man aged 55 to 70 who had recovered from COVID-19.

This clone has just one count. The V call is TRBV10-3, the J call TRBJ2-1, with unresolved D. This CDR3 has 15 residues. Germline V gene sequence: CDR1 ENHRY, CDR2 SYGVKD. V was trimmed by 0 bases and J by 4 bases, leaving 10 bases between them. This CDR3 is CAISESRNRYNEQFF. CDR3 DNA: TGTGCCATCAGTGAGTCGAGGAACCGGTACAATGAGCAGTTCTTC.

This clone was counted once. The chain is built from TRBV30 and TRBJ1-3, with 11 bases lining up with TRBD1. Germline CDR1 reads GTSNPN; CDR2 reads SVGIG (reference sequence). V shed 7 bases and J 7 bases; nucleotides not matched to a gene: 18. CDR3 length: 17 residues. CDR3 sequence reads: CAYAWTGGAKISNTIYF. The CDR3 region has the DNA TGTGCCTACGCCTGGACAGGGGGCGCAAAAATTAGTAACACCATATATTTT.

This clone was observed a single time. CDR3 nucleotide sequence: TGCGCCAGCAGCTTGGGCGGGACAGAAGAGACCCAGTACTTC. It translates to CASSLGGTEETQYF. The chain combines TRBV5-1 with TRBJ2-5; maybe TRBD1 (7 bases). The V gene lost 0 bases and the J gene lost 3 bases, with 9 bases spanning the gap. The CDR3 runs to 14 residues. Germline CDR1 and CDR2: SGHRS and YFSETQ. Drawing the rest from reference TRBV5-1 and TRBJ2-5, the complete variable domain is KAGVTQTPRYLIKTRGQQVTLSCSPISGHRSVSWYQQTPGQGLQFLFEYFSETQRNKGNFPGRFSGRQFSNSRSEMNVSTLELGDSALYLCASSLGGTEETQYFGPGTRLLVL.

This clone was picked up one time. The chain employs TRBV11-2 and TRBJ2-7; 12 bases match TRBD2. Germline trimming cut 5 bases from V and 2 bases from J; bases unmatched to any gene: 4. The CDR3 covers 15 residues. Germline V gene sequence: CDR1 SGHAT, CDR2 FQNNGV. The CDR3 loop reads CASSPTSGGTYEQYF. The CDR3 coding sequence is TGTGCCAGCAGCCCGACTAGCGGGGGAACCTACGAGCAGTACTTC.

The V and J genes are TRBV19 and TRBJ2-1; 7 bases are shared with TRBD1. J was trimmed by 1 base and V by 5 bases; bases with no gene match: 8. There are 16 residues in the CDR3. Germline CDR1 and CDR2: LNHDA and SQIVND (reference sequence). CDR3 nucleotide sequence: TGTGCCAGTAGTGTCTCAGGGGGACGGTCCTACAATGAGCAGTTCTTC. Amino acids: CASSVSGGRSYNEQFF.

The chain employs TRBV4-1 and TRBJ2-1; 16 bases map to TRBD2. This CDR3 has 17 amino acids. V was clipped by 8 bases and J by 7 bases; unmatched bases: 11. Looked up from germline, CDR1 is MGHRA and CDR2 is YSYEKL. The CDR3 nucleotides are TGCGCCAGCTCTACCCAGGGGACTAGCGGGGGGGTAAATGAGCAGTTCTTC. It is translated as CASSTQGTSGGVNEQFF.

The CDR3 bases are TGTGCCAGCTCACTAAGGGGTATCACTGAAGCTTTCTTT. Encoded protein: CASSLRGITEAFF. V gene TRBV18 combines with J gene TRBJ1-1; D perhaps matches TRBD1 (5 bases). This CDR3 comprises 13 residues. Germline values: CDR1 KGHSH, CDR2 LQKENI. V was cut by 4 bases and J by 4 bases, with 10 bases left in between.

This clone was recorded many times. The J gene is TRBJ2-2, the V gene TRBV4-2, with 11 bases identical to TRBD2. Germline-derived CDR1 and CDR2 are LGHNA and YNFKEQ. This CDR3 region has 18 residues. V was clipped by 4 bases and J by 5 bases; unmatched bases: 12. CDR3: CASSRNVAGGLSTGELFF. Written as DNA, the CDR3 is TGTGCCAGCAGCCGCAACGTAGCGGGGGGGCTTTCGACCGGGGAGCTGTTTTTT.

The J gene is TRBJ2-7, the V gene TRBV25-1; 7 bases align to TRBD1. Germline CDR1 and CDR2: MGHDK and SYGVNS. This CDR3 is built from 12 residues. V lost 10 bases, J lost 0 bases, and 3 bases stayed unmatched. The DNA for the CDR3 is TGTGCCACCAGGGACAGCTCCTACGAGCAGTACTTC. Residues: CATRDSSYEQYF.

Of note for this clone: As the CDR3 is not closed by the conserved phenylalanine or tryptophan, this likely results from a read error. The limits of the CDR3 on the DNA are not certain, so only TCRdb's listed CDR3 is given. The chain combines TRBV2 with TRBJ2-3; the listed D gene, TRBD2, was not tested against the DNA. The CDR3 is made up of 8 amino acids, end residues included. The germline V gene encodes CDR1 SNHLY and CDR2 FYNNEI. CDR3 in amino acids: CASSGLAG.

The chain joins TRBV10-2 to TRBJ1-3; TRBD1 aligns across 7 bases. This CDR3 contains 15 residues. CDR1 and CDR2 from the germline V gene are WSHSY and SAAADI. V gave up 8 bases and J gave up 0 bases; unmatched junction bases: 7. CDR3 sequence reads: CASATDRISGNTIYF. CDR3 DNA: TGCGCCAGCGCCACGGACAGGATCTCTGGAAACACCATATATTTT.

Here the CDR3 DNA reads TGTGCCAGTAGTCCGACGACTAGCGGGGGGTCAGATACGCAGTATTTT. The encoded protein is CASSPTTSGGSDTQYF. The J gene is TRBJ2-3, the V gene TRBV19; 13 nucleotides agree with TRBD2. The CDR3 spans 16 residues. Losses at the gene ends were 5 bases for V and 4 bases for J; bases not matched to a gene: 6. Germline CDR1 LNHDA, CDR2 SQIVND (reference sequence).

V gene TRBV28 combines with J gene TRBJ1-5; possibly TRBD1 for D (5 bases). Trimming pared 0 bases from V and 1 base from J, leaving 13 bases between. CDR1 is MDHEN and CDR2 is SYDVKM in the germline V gene. This CDR3 is 17 amino acids long. CDR3 in amino acids: CASSLWGFDSSNQPQHF. DNA for the CDR3: TGTGCCAGCAGTTTATGGGGGTTCGACAGCAGCAATCAGCCCCAGCATTTT.